This T cell receptor beta chain was profiled in a study of cytomegalovirus exposure and HLA in healthy donors. Study results and caveats: The authors enumerated some 170 TCR beta chains as linked to cytomegalovirus.

The CDR3 has 18 residues. Germline CDR1 LGHNA, CDR2 YSLEER. V was clipped by 1 base and J by 4 bases; unmatched bases: 9. A remark on this clone: Its antigen is not known.

Clones were sequenced by immunoSEQ multiplex PCR, and TCRdb holds only the in-frame ones, with some missing. The sample shows around 74,000 clones, approximately 86% of them seen only once. The V and J genes are TRBV4-3 and TRBJ1-6; 8 nucleotides match TRBD1. This TCR was sampled from a young man in good health and CMV-seronegative. Sequencing input: PBMCs. Here the CDR3 DNA reads TGCGCCAGCAGCCAAGTAGTTCCAGGGGGCGTATATAATTCACCCCTCCACTTT. Its protein is CASSQVVPGGVYNSPLHF.